Listed below are T cell receptor beta chains from one sample, sequenced in a study of shared clonotypes between healthy human individuals. Here immunoSEQ multiplex PCR was the method, and the copy in TCRdb shows in-frame clones only, minus some. The table shows over a million clones, with roughly 74% occurring only once. The sample consisted of memory CD4+ T cells from PBMCs. The receptor source for this set is a man in his late teens or twenties in good health. Some clones in this sample may be carry-over from other donors' samples. Both conserved end residues are part of each CDR3. The D gene is left open where the match is weak. Size tells how often a clone was seen (once, few, many) or the class of an expanded clone, and some rows leave it out.

J gene: TRBJ2-1
V gene: TRBV19
D gene: NA
clone size: NA
CDR3 DNA: TGTGCCAGTAGTTGGAGAATGGGTTACAATGAGCAGTTCTTC
CDR3 protein: CASSWRMGYNEQFF

J gene: TRBJ2-3
V gene: TRBV2
D gene: NA
clone size: few
CDR3 DNA: TGTGCCAGCCCCCGCGGGCCCTCGGGCACAGATACGCAGTATTTT
CDR3 protein: CASPRGPSGTDTQYF

J gene: TRBJ2-1
V gene: TRBV6-6
D gene: NA
clone size: NA
CDR3 DNA: TGTGCCAGCAATACACCTGGGACCTCACTCAATGAGCAGTTCTTC
CDR3 protein: CASNTPGTSLNEQFF

J gene: TRBJ1-4
V gene: TRBV6-4
D gene: NA
clone size: NA
CDR3 DNA: TGTGCCAGCAGTTCCGCCGTCACGGCTGCTAATGAAAAACTGTTTTTT
CDR3 protein: CASSSAVTAANEKLFF

J gene: TRBJ2-3
V gene: TRBV2
D gene: NA
clone size: NA
CDR3 DNA: TGTGCCAGCCATGAACGGACCCACGGTATTCAGTCAGGTGGTACGCAGTATTTT
CDR3 protein: CASHERTHGIQSGGTQYF

J gene: TRBJ2-1
V gene: TRBV14
D gene: NA
clone size: NA
CDR3 DNA: TGTGCCAGCAGCCAAGGCCCTACCAGGGTCGGCGAGCAGTTCTTC
CDR3 protein: CASSQGPTRVGEQFF

J gene: TRBJ2-5
V gene: TRBV4-2
D gene: TRBD2
clone size: NA
CDR3 DNA: TGTGCCAGCCGTAGCGGGAGAGGACAAGAGACCCAGTACTTC
CDR3 protein: CASRSGRGQETQYF

J gene: TRBJ1-5
V gene: TRBV6-1
D gene: NA
clone size: NA
CDR3 DNA: TGTGCCAGCAGTGAAGCCGGGCAGAAGAATCAGCCCCAGCATTTT
CDR3 protein: CASSEAGQKNQPQHF

J gene: TRBJ1-4
V gene: TRBV7-2
D gene: NA
clone size: NA
CDR3 DNA: TGTGCCAGCAGCTTTGGCAGCAATGAAAAACTGTTTTTT
CDR3 protein: CASSFGSNEKLFF

J gene: TRBJ1-2
V gene: TRBV2
D gene: TRBD1
clone size: NA
CDR3 DNA: TGTGCCAGCAATTCACCGGGACAGATAAACTATGGCTACACCTTC
CDR3 protein: CASNSPGQINYGYTF

J gene: TRBJ2-7
V gene: TRBV2
D gene: NA
clone size: NA
CDR3 DNA: TGTGCCAGCAGTGATTCGGGGAACTCCTACGAGCAGTACTTC
CDR3 protein: CASSDSGNSYEQYF

J gene: TRBJ1-2
V gene: TRBV5-4
D gene: TRBD1
clone size: NA
CDR3 DNA: TGTGCCAGCAGCTTGAATAACAGGGGGGACAGCTATGGCTACACCTTC
CDR3 protein: CASSLNNRGDSYGYTF

J gene: TRBJ1-1
V gene: TRBV5-5
D gene: NA
clone size: once
CDR3 DNA: TGTGCCAGCAGCACCGGGACACCCCGAACTGAAGCTTTCTTT
CDR3 protein: CASSTGTPRTEAFF

J gene: TRBJ2-2
V gene: TRBV5-1
D gene: TRBD2
clone size: NA
CDR3 DNA: TGCGCCAGCAGCTCGACTAGCGGGAGAGGGACCGGGGAGCTGTTTTTT
CDR3 protein: CASSSTSGRGTGELFF

J gene: TRBJ2-7
V gene: TRBV5-1
D gene: NA
clone size: NA
CDR3 DNA: TGCGCCAGCAGCTTGGGGACGGGAGCGGTCTACGAGCAGTACTTC
CDR3 protein: CASSLGTGAVYEQYF

J gene: TRBJ2-7
V gene: TRBV9
D gene: NA
clone size: NA
CDR3 DNA: TGTGCCAGCAGCCCCCAGGCAGGGCGGTCCTACGAGCAGTACTTC
CDR3 protein: CASSPQAGRSYEQYF

J gene: TRBJ2-1
V gene: TRBV28
D gene: NA
clone size: once
CDR3 DNA: TGTGCCAGCAGTCTGCGACTGGCTCTTGAGCAGTTCTTC
CDR3 protein: CASSLRLALEQFF

J gene: TRBJ2-2
V gene: TRBV7-8
D gene: TRBD1
clone size: NA
CDR3 DNA: TGTGCCAGCAGCCGTGACAGGGGACCGACCGGGGAGCTGTTTTTT
CDR3 protein: CASSRDRGPTGELFF